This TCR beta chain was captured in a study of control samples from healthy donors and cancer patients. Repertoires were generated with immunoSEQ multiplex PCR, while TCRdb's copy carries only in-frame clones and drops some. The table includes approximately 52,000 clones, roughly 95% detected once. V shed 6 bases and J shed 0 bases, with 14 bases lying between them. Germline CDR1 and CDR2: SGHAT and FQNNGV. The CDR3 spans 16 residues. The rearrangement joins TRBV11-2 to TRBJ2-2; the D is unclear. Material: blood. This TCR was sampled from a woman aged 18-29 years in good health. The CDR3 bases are TGTGCCAGCAGGTCAGTTCGTGGCTCGAACACCGGGGAGCTGTTTTTT. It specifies CASRSVRGSNTGELFF. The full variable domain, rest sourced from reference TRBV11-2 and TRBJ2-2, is EAGVAQSPRYKIIEKRQSVAFWCNPISGHATLYWYQQILGQGPKLLIQFQNNGVVDDSQLPKDRFSAERLKGVDSTLKIQPAKLEDSAVYLCASRSVRGSNTGELFFGEGSRLTVL.